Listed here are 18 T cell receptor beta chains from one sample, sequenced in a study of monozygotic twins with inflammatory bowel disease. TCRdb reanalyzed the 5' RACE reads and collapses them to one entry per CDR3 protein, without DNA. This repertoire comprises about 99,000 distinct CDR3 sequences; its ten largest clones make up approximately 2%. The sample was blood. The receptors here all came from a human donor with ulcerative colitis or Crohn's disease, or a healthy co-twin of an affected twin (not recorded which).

The chain's CDR3 is CASSQEGGALNTGELFF. The V gene is TRBV4-2, the J gene TRBJ2-2; the D call from TCRdb, TRBD2, cannot be confirmed without DNA. Germline V gene sequence: CDR1 LGHNA, CDR2 YNFKEQ. The CDR3 consists of 17 residues.

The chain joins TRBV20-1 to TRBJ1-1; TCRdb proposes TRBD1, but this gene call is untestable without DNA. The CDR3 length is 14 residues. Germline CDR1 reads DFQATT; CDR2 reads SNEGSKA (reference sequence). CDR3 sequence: CSARDPLMGTEAFF.

Here the CDR3 reads CASSFGTGELFF. The V call is TRBV5-6, the J call TRBJ2-2. CDR1 and CDR2 from the germline V gene are SGHDT and YYEEEE. This CDR3 contains 12 residues.

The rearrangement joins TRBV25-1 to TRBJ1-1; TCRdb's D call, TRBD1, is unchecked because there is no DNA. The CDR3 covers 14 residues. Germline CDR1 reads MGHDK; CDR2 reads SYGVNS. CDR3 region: CASSGPWSFTEAFF.

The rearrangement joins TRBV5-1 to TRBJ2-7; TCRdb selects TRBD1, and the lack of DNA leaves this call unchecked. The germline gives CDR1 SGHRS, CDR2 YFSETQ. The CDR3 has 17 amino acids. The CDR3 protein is CASSLAPPGDISDEQYF.

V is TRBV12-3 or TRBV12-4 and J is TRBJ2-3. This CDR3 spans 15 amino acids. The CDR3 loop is CASSPQGLVTDTQYF.

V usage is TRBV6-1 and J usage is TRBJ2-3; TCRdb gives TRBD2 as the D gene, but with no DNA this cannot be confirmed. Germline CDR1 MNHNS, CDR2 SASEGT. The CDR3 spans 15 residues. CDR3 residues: CASSRSGGGQPTQYF.

The CDR3 loop reads CASSFSRPRNTEAFF. The chain carries TRBV12-3 or TRBV12-4 and TRBJ1-1; lacking DNA, the TRBD1 call made by TCRdb goes unchecked. The length of the CDR3 is 15 residues.

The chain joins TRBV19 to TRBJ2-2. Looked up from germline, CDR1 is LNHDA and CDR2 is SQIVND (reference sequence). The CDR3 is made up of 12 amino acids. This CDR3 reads CASSNQAGELFF.

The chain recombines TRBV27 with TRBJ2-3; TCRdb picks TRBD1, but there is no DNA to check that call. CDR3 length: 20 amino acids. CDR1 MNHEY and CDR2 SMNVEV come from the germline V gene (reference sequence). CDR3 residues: CASSRPPGRGGRDSTDTQYF.

The CDR3 reads CASSLTPGGGIRSQPQHF. This rearrangement joins TRBV6-1 to TRBJ1-5; TCRdb picks TRBD1, but there is no DNA to check that call. Germline CDR1 MNHNS, CDR2 SASEGT. CDR3 length: 18 amino acids.

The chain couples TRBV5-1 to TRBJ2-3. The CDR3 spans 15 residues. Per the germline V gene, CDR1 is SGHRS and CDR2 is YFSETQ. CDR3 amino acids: CASSPSRPSTDTQYF.

CDR3 in amino acids: CASSSPGLGRAGNEQFF. The chain combines TRBV14 with TRBJ2-1; TCRdb indicates TRBD2, and absent DNA this call remains unverified. The CDR3 is 17 amino acids. CDR1 SGHDN and CDR2 FVKESK come from the germline V gene.

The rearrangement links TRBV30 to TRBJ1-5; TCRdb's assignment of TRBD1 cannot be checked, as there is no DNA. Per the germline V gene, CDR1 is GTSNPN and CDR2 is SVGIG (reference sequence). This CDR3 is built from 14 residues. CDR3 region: CAWGSRGGNQPQHF.

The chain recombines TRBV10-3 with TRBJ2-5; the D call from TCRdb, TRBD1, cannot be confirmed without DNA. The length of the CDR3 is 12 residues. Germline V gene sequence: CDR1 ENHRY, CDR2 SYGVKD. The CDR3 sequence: CAINSGGETQYF.

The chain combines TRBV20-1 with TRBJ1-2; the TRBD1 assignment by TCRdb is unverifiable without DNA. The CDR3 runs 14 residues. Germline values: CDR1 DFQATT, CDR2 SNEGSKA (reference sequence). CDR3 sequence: CSATTPQGSYGYTF.

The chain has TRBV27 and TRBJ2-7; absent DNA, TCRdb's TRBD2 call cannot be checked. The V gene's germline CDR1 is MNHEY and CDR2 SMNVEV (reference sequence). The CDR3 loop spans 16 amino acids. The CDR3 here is CASSPRTSGKLTRQYF.

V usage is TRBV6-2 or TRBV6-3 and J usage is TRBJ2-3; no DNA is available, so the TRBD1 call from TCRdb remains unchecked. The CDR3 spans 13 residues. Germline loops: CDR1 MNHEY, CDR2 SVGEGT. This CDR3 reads CASSYSPRDTQYF.